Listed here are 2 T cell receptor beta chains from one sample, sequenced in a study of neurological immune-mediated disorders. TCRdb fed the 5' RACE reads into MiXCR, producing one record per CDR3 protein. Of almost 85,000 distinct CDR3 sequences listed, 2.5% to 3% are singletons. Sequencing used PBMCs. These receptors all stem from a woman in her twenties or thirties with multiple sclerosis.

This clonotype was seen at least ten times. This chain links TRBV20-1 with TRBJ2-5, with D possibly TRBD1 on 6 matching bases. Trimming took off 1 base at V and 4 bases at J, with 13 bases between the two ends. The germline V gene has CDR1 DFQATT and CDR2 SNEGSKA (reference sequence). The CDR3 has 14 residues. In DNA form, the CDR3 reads TGCAGTGCTAGAGTAAGGCAGGGGAGAGAGACCCAGTACTTC. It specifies CSARVRQGRETQYF.

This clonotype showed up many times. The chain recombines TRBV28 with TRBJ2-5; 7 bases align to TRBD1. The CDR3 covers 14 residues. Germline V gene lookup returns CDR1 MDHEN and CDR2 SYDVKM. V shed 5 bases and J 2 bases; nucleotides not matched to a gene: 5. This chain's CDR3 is CASSQGDRQETQYF. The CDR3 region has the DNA TGTGCCAGCAGTCAAGGGGACAGACAAGAGACCCAGTACTTC.